This T cell receptor (beta chain) originates from a study of shared clonotypes between healthy human individuals. Study-wide context: Donors consisted of two women and a few men between 18 and 49.

Study-level points and caveats: Despite large depth, rarefaction showed incomplete sorted-subset sequencing.

The authors loaded about 200 ng DNA, around 30,000 T cell genomes, into sorted-subset replicate PCRs. This table comes from immunoSEQ multiplex PCR, and its TCRdb copy is limited to in-frame clones, with some not included. The table has 800,000 to 950,000 clones, 96% seen once. CD45RO-negative CD8 cells positively selected for CCR7 made up the naive population, which excluded terminally differentiated effector memory CD45RA+ cells. Donors, healthy HIV-negative adults, lacked recent acute infections or vaccinations. There are 14 residues in the CDR3. CDR1 and CDR2 from the germline V gene are MNHEY and SVGAGI. After removal of 4 bases from V and 3 bases from J, the junction contained 3 bases not matched to a gene. This clone was seen once. Its antigen remains unidentified.

The origin of this receptor is a man aged 25 to 45 in good health. V is TRBV6-5 and J is TRBJ2-7; 10 nucleotides line up with TRBD1. Sample: naive CD8+ T cells sorted from blood. DNA of the CDR3: TGTGCCAGCAGTTCGACAGGGGGCTTCTACGAGCAGTACTTC. It yields the protein CASSSTGGFYEQYF.